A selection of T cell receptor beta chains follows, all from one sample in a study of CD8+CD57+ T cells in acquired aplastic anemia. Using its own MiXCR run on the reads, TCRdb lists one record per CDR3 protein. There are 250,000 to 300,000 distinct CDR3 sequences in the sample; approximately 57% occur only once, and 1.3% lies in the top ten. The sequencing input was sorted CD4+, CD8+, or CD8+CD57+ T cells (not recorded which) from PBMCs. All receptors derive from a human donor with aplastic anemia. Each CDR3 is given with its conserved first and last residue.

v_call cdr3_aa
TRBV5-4 CASSSTGTGGNQPQHF
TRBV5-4 CASSSDRNLRATEAFF
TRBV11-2 CASRRWGGANTGELFF
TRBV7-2 CASSLNVYGYTF
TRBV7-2 CASSVQGNEQYF
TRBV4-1 CASSQVSGGGANIQYF
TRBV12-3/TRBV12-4 CASSFLGTSGGAGELFF
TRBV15 CATSRGRGTEAFF
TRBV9 CASSVGGGSVVRNEQFF
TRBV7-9 CASSLGGNTGELFF
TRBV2 CASSLTDRTIGNTIYF
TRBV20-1 CSARPRDSSTYNSPLHF
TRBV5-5 CASSPRGRGQETQYF
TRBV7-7 CASSDSGSSYEQYF
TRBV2 CASRDRASSYNSPLHF
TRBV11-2 CASSLTTGHNSPLHF
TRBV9 CASSPGATRGETQYF
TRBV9 CASSHRGVDEQYF
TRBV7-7 CARTSVVETQYF
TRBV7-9 CASSNPRQEITGELFF
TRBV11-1 CASSPGQSSYEQYF
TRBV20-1 CSAQDRDQPQHF
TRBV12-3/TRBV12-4 CASSHEPLQETQYF
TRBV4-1 CASSHGGFSSIRDEQYF
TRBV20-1 CSAREGGMNTEAFF
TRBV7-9 CASSPDGSEQYF
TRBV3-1 CASSPRAGVGYNEQFF
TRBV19 CASIGTGETEAFF
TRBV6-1 CASSREMGEKLFF
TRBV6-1 CASSHRLSSSYEQYF